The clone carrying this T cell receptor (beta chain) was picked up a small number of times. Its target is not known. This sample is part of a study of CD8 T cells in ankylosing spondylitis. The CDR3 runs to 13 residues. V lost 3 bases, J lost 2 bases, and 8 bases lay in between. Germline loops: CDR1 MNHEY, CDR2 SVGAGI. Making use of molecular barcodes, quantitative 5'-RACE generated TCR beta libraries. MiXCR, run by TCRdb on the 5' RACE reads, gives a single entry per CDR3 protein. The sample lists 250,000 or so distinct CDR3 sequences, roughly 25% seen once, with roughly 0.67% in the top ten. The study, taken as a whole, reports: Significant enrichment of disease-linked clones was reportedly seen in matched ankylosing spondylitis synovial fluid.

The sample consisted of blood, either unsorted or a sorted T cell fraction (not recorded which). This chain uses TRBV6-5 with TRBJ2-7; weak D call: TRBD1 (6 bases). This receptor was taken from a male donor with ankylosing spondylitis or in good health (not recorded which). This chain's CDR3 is CASSYNRAYEQYF. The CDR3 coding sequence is TGTGCCAGCAGTTATAACAGGGCCTACGAGCAGTACTTC.